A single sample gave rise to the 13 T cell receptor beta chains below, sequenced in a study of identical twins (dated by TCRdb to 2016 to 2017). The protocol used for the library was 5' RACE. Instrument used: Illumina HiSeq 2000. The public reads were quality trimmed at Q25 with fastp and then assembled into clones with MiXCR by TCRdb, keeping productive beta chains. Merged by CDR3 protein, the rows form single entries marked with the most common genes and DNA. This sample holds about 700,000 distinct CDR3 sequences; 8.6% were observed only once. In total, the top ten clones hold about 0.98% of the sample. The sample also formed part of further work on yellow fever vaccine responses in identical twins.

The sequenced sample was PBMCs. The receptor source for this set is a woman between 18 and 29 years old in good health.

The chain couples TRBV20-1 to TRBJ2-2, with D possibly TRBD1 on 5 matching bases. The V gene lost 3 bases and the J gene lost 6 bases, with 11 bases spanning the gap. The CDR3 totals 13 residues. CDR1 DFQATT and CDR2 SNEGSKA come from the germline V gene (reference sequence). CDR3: CSASRVYAGELFF. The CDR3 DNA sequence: TGCAGTGCTAGCAGGGTGTATGCCGGGGAGCTGTTTTTT.

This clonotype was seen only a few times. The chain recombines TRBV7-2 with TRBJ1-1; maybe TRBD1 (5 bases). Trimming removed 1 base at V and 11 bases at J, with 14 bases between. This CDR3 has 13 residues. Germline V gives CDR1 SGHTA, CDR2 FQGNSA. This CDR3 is CASSLVLGGEAFF. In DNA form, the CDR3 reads TGTGCCAGCAGCTTAGTCCTCGGAGGGGAGGCTTTCTTT.

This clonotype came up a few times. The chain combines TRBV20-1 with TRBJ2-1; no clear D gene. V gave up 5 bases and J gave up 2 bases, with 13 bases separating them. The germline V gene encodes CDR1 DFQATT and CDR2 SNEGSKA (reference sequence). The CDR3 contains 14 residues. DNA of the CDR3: TGCAGTGCTGGCTGGGCAGGCCCCTACAATGAGCAGTTCTTC. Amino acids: CSAGWAGPYNEQFF.

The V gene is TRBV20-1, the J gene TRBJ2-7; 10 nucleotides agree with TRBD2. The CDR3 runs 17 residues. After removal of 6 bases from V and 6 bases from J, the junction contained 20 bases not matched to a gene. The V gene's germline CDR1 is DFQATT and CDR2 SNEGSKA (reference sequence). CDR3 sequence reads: CSAPGTSVFGGYSEQYF. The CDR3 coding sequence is TGCAGTGCCCCCGGGACTAGCGTTTTTGGGGGTTATAGCGAGCAGTACTTC.

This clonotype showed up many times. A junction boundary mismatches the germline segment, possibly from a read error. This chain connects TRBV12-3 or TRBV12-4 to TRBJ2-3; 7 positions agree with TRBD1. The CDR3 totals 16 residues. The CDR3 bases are TGTGCCAGCAGTTTCCCTCCCCATCCCTTGTCCAATGGGACAGCTTTT. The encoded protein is CASSFPPHPLSNGTAF.

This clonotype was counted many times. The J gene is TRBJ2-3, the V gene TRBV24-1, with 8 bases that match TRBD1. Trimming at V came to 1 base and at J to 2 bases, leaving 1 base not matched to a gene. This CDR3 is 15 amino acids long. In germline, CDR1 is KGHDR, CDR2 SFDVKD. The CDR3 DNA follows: TGTGCCACCAGTGATTTCCAGGGGGCCACAGATACGCAGTATTTT. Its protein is CATSDFQGATDTQYF.

Here the CDR3 DNA reads TGTGCCAGCAGCCCCAGAGGAGGACTAGAAGAGACCCAGTACTTC. Translation: CASSPRGGLEETQYF. The V gene is TRBV7-2, the J gene TRBJ2-5; TRBD2 agrees at 7 bases. There are 15 residues in the CDR3. J lost 3 bases, V lost 5 bases, and 9 bases had no gene match. Germline V gene lookup returns CDR1 SGHTA and CDR2 FQGNSA. The whole variable domain, filled in from reference TRBV7-2 and TRBJ2-5, reads GAGVSQSPSNKVTEKGKDVELRCDPISGHTALYWYRQSLGQGLEFLIYFQGNSAPDKSGLPSDRFSAERTGGSVSTLTIQRTQQEDSAVYLCASSPRGGLEETQYFGPGTRLLVL.

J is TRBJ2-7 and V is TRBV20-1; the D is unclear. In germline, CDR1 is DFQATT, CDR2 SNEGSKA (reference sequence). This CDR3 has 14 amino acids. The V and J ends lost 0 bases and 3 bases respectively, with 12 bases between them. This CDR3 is CSARDLRTVYEQYF. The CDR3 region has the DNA TGCAGTGCTAGAGATCTCCGGACGGTCTACGAGCAGTACTTC.

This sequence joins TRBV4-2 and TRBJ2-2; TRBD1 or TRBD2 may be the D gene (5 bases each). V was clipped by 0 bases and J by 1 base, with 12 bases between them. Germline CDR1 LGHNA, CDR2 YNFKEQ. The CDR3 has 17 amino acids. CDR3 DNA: TGTGCCAGCAGCCAAGACCCGGGACCGATGAACACCGGGGAGCTGTTTTTT. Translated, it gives CASSQDPGPMNTGELFF.

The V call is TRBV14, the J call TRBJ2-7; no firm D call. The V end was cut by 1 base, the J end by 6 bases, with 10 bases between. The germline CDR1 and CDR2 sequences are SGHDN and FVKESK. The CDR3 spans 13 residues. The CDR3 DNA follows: TGTGCCAGCAGCCAAGTAAGGGCAAGCGAGCAGTACTTC. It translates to CASSQVRASEQYF.

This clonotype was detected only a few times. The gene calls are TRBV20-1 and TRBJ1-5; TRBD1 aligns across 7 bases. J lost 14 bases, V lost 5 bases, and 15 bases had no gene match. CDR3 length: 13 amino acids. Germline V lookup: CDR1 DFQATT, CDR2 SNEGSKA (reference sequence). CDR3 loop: CSAPLPRQGPEHF. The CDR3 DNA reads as TGCAGTGCTCCGCTTCCTCGACAGGGACCAGAGCATTTT.

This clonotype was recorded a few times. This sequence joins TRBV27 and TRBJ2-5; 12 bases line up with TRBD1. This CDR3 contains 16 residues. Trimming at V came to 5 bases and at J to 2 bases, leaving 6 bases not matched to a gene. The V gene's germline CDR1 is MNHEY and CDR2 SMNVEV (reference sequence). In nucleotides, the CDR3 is TGTGCCAGCAGTACGGGACAGGGGGCATCGCAAGAGACCCAGTACTTC. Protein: CASSTGQGASQETQYF.

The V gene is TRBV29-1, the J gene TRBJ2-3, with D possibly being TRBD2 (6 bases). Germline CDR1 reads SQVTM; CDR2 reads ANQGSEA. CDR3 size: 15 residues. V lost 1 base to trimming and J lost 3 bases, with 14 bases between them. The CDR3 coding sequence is TGCAGCGTTGAAGCCGATGGCGGGATAACAGATACGCAGTATTTT. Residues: CSVEADGGITDTQYF.